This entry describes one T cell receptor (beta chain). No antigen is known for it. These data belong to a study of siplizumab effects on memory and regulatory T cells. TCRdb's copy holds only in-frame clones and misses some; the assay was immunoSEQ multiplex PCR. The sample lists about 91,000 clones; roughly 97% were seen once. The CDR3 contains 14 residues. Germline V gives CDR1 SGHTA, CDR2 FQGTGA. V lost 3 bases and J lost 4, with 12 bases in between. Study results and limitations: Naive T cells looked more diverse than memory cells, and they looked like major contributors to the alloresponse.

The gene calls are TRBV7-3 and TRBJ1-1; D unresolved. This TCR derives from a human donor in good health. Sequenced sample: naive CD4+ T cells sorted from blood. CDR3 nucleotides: TGTGCCAGCAGCTTCTCTGATGATAGCACTGAAGCTTTCTTT. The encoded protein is CASSFSDDSTEAFF.